This T cell receptor (beta chain) derives from a study of blood T cell repertoires in COVID-19. Study-wide context: Material from acute and convalescent COVID-19 was sourced from the United States, Italy and Spain. Sources were T cells, B-cell-depleted T cells, or PBMCs; the material itself was cDNA or gDNA.

Residents of about two dozen US areas, aged roughly 18 to 89 years, made up the participants. Profiling relied on immunoSEQ multiplex PCR, and the TCRdb table lists in-frame clones only, not all of them. This sample has 150,000 to 200,000 clones; roughly 90% occur once, and the top ten carry around 2.3%. Germline CDR1 is SGDLS and CDR2 is YYNGEE. The trim removed 4 bases at V and 4 bases at J, leaving 5 bases unmatched. This CDR3 has 14 residues. This clonotype originated in a woman in her 30s who had recovered from COVID-19. Sequencing input: PBMCs or T cells enriched from blood (not recorded which). This rearrangement joins TRBV9 to TRBJ2-1; TRBD1 agrees at 7 bases. The CDR3 spells CASSIGQVYNEQFF. In nucleotides, the CDR3 is TGTGCCAGCAGCATAGGACAGGTTTACAATGAGCAGTTCTTC. Filled out from reference TRBV9 and TRBJ2-1, the complete variable domain reads DSGVTQTPKHLITATGQRVTLRCSPRSGDLSVYWYQQSLDQGLQFLIQYYNGEERAKGNILERFSAQQFPDLHSELNLSSLELGDSALYFCASSIGQVYNEQFFGPGTRLTVL.